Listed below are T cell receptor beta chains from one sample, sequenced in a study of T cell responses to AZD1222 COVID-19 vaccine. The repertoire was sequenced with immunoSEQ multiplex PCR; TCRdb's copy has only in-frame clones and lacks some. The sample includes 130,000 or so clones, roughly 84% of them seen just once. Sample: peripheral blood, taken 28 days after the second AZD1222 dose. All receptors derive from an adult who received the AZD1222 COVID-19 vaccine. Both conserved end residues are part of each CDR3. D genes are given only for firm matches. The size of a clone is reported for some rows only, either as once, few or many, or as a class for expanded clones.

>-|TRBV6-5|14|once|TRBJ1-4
TGTGCCAGCAGAGACGCCACAACTAATGAAAAACTGTTTTTT
CASRDATTNEKLFF
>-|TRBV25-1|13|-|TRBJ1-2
TGTGCCAGCAGTGAACCGCTTAACTATGGCTACACCTTC
CASSEPLNYGYTF
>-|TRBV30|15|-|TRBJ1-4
TGTGCCTGGAGTGACCTTGAGAGTGTTCTTGAAAAACTGTTTTTT
CAWSDLESVLEKLFF
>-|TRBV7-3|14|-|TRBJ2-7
TGTGCCAGCAGCTTAGGGGGGCCGGGCTACGAGCAGTACTTC
CASSLGGPGYEQYF
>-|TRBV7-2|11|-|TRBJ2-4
TGTGCCAGCAGCGGCGAGAGGGTTCAGTACTTC
CASSGERVQYF
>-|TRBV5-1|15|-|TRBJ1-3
TGCGCCAGCAGCTATCAGCCCCACTCTGGAAACACCATATATTTT
CASSYQPHSGNTIYF
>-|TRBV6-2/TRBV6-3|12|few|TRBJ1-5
TGTGCCAGCAGCCGAGGCAATCAGCCCCAGCATTTT
CASSRGNQPQHF
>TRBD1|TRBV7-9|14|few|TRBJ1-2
TGTGCCAGCAGCCCGACAGGGGGTAACTATGGCTACACCTTC
CASSPTGGNYGYTF
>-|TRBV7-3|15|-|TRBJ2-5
TGTGCCAGCAGCTTAACAGGGGAGATTTGGGAAACCCAGTACTTC
CASSLTGEIWETQYF
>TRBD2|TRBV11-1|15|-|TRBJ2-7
TGTGCCAGCAGCTCCCGAAAGAAACTAGCGAGCGAGCAGTACTTC
CASSSRKKLASEQYF
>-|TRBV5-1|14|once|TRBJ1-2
TGCGCCAGCAGCTTGGCCCCGACTAACTATGGCTACACCTTC
CASSLAPTNYGYTF
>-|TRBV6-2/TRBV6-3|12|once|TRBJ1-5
-
CASSTSDQPQHF
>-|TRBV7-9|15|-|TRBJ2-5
TGTGCCAGCAGCTCGGATGGAGGGGCCGGAGAGACCCAGTACTTC
CASSSDGGAGETQYF
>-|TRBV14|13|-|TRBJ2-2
TGTGCCAGCAGCCAACAGGGAACCGGGGAGCTGTTTTTT
CASSQQGTGELFF
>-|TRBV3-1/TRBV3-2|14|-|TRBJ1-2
TGTGCCAGCAGCCAGGCAGGGGATAACTATGGCTACACCTTC
CASSQAGDNYGYTF
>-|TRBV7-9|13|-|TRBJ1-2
TGTGCCAGCAGCCACTCCTCCGACGCGGGCTACACCTTC
CASSHSSDAGYTF
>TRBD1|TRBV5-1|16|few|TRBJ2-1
TGCGCCAGCAGCTTGGATCCGGGACAGGGTTACAATGAGCAGTTCTTC
CASSLDPGQGYNEQFF